This T cell receptor beta chain was recovered during a study of blood T cell repertoires in COVID-19 (TCRdb year 2020). For context, the study as a whole: The collaborator samples originated in the United States, Italy and Spain and spanned the acute and convalescent phases of COVID-19. The material from the prospective study consisted of cDNA or gDNA derived from T cells, B-cell-depleted T cells, or PBMCs. Deeply sampled blood TCRbeta repertoires from subjects exposed to, actively infected with, or recovered from COVID-19 were included in the dataset. The repertoires were released in a freely available public database intended as a resource for research on the immune response to SARS-CoV-2. Samples were obtained from the ongoing ImmuneRACE study (first 160 participants) and from about 1,300 subjects provided by 6 global collaborators. The sample metadata nearly always contained a de-identified subject ID, COVID-19 status, age in years and sex. Where available, HLA class I and class II types were taken from metadata supplied by the sample provider and were not determined by assay-based typing.

The collaborating institutions used their own protocols to collect whole blood in K2EDTA tubes. For TCRbeta analysis, collaborators shipped samples in one of three forms: frozen whole blood, isolated PBMCs, or DNA extracted from either of those sample types. CDR1 and CDR2 are read off the germline V gene as MDHEN and SYDVKM. The junction shows trimming of 5 bases on V and 0 bases on J, plus 10 bases between the germline ends. The CDR3 spans 15 residues, from the cysteine through the phenylalanine. Only the CDR3 portion is preserved as DNA: 45 bases, with reading frame beginning at the first base. For this clone: There is no known antigen for this receptor. It has no much larger one-base neighbor in the sample; base qualities were not kept.

TCRbeta CDR3 regions were amplified from genomic DNA by means of the immunoSEQ Assay, a bias-controlled multiplex PCR. As for how the authors treated the data: The number of nucleated cells in each sample was estimated by amplification of reference gene primers within the assay. To quantify the absolute abundance of each unique TCRbeta CDR3 rearrangement, sequence reads were collapsed and filtered. For each sample, productive Simpson clonality was calculated by taking the square root of Simpson's diversity index across productive rearrangements. TCRdb took this table from immuneACCESS and kept in-frame rearrangements with V and J called. Such tables lack part of the clones; where checked against another copy, unresolved V genes explain under half of the gap, and the rest is unexplained. The V and J calls and clone size come from that table; D and trimming were worked out from the DNA. Here the sample has some 200,000 clones; 90% to 95% occur a single time. About 1.3% of the sample is taken by the ten largest.

What the research found in general, with its limitations: The quantity of clinical and demographic metadata differed by source and by participant and was supplied without curation.

Source material: peripheral blood. In this chain, TRBV28 is recombined with TRBJ2-2, with no confident D gene call. The receptor was derived from a man aged 25-45 years with acute or convalescent COVID-19. The CDR3 here reads CASSLTGTNTGELFF. The bases read TGTGCCAGCAGTCTAACCGGTACGAACACCGGGGAGCTGTTTTTT.